The 6 T cell receptor beta chains presented below share a single source sample, sequenced in a study of blood T cell repertoires in COVID-19. TCRdb's copy holds only in-frame clones and misses some; the assay was immunoSEQ multiplex PCR. The sample includes about 190,000 clones, around 84% seen only once; the top ten take 3.2%. Sequenced input: PBMCs or T cells enriched from blood (not recorded which). The receptors originated from a woman aged 25-40 years who had recovered from COVID-19.

The genes are TRBV29-1 and TRBJ2-5; D may be TRBD1 (5 bases). This CDR3 has 13 amino acids. V gave up 3 bases and J gave up 5 bases, with 13 bases separating them. Germline V gene sequence: CDR1 SQVTM, CDR2 ANQGSEA. CDR3 nucleotide sequence: TGCAGCGTTGAGCAGGGTACGCTGGAGACCCAGTACTTC. Amino acid sequence: CSVEQGTLETQYF.

This rearrangement joins TRBV5-4 to TRBJ2-2; D is possibly TRBD1 (5 bases). V lost 5 bases and J 1 base, leaving 15 bases between the germline ends. Germline-derived CDR1 and CDR2 are SGHNT and YYREEE (reference sequence). CDR3 size: 16 residues. The CDR3 reads CASRESGMLNTGELFF. The CDR3 DNA sequence: TGTGCCAGCAGAGAATCAGGGATGTTGAACACCGGGGAGCTGTTTTTT.

The chain couples TRBV7-9 to TRBJ1-2, with 9 bases identical to TRBD1. CDR1 and CDR2 (germline): SEHNR, FQNEAQ (reference sequence). The CDR3 contains 15 residues. With 1 base clipped from V and 3 bases from J, the junction kept 3 bases outside the gene matches. CDR3 sequence reads: CASSLGTGEYYGYTF. The CDR3, as DNA: TGTGCCAGCAGCTTAGGGACAGGGGAGTACTATGGCTACACCTTC.

This clone was observed a handful of times. The chain uses TRBV6-1 and TRBJ1-2; D is unclear. Trimming shortened V by 5 bases and J by 3 bases, and 13 bases separated the two germline ends. The length of the CDR3 is 14 residues. Germline assignment: CDR1 MNHNS and CDR2 SASEGT. CDR3 DNA sequence: TGTGCCAGCAGTTATCTGGTTTCGGACTATGGCTACACCTTC. Its protein product is CASSYLVSDYGYTF.

This chain uses TRBV4-1 with TRBJ2-1, with 12 positions matching TRBD1. The ends lost 4 bases at V and 9 bases at J; junction bases unmatched: 7. This CDR3 is built from 15 residues. CDR1 and CDR2 from the germline V gene are MGHRA and YSYEKL. The DNA for the CDR3 is TGCGCCAGCAGCCCTCCCGGGACAGGGGGCCTTGAGCAGTTCTTC. Protein: CASSPPGTGGLEQFF.

The chain recombines TRBV5-8 with TRBJ1-2; D unresolved. Germline V lookup: CDR1 SGHTS, CDR2 YDEGEE. Trimming shortened V by 3 bases and J by 4 bases, and 7 bases separated the two germline ends. CDR3 length: 12 amino acids. The CDR3 nucleotides read TGTGCCAGCAGCTCAAATAGCTATGGCTACACCTTC. Amino acids: CASSSNSYGYTF.